The 12 T cell receptor beta chains below were found in one sample sequenced in a study of T-cell reconstitution after alpha-beta-depleted transplantation in children. Library preparation (for TCRbeta) was performed with unique molecular identifiers. TCRdb analysed the PCR reads with MiXCR anew, one entry per CDR3 protein. Of over 150,000 distinct CDR3 sequences listed, roughly 7.5% were seen once; the top ten hold around 3%. The material was PBMCs from the stem cell graft donor, obtained from the stem cell graft. The receptors derive from a human donor who donated a stem cell graft to a child with Wiskott-Aldrich syndrome.

This clonotype was seen more than once but under ten times. This sequence joins TRBV5-1 and TRBJ2-7; perhaps TRBD1 as D (6 bases). V was clipped by 0 bases and J by 3 bases, with 16 bases between them. CDR1 is SGHRS, CDR2 YFSETQ, per germline. CDR3 length equals 16 residues. The CDR3 here is CASSLGAPGHLYEQYF. Here the CDR3 DNA reads TGCGCCAGCAGCTTGGGGGCCCCGGGACACCTCTACGAGCAGTACTTC.

Comments on this clonotype: A much more abundant neighbour one base away suggests this may be a read error. V is TRBV11-3 and J is TRBJ2-1; D is perhaps TRBD1 (6 bases). The CDR3 totals 15 residues. From germline, CDR1 is SGHNT and CDR2 YENEEA. In DNA, the CDR3 is TGTGCCAGCAGCTTAGTACGGACAGAATACAATGAGCAGCTCTTC. This gives the protein CASSLVRTEYNEQLF.

In its sample, this clonotype was seen many times. The chain links TRBV28 to TRBJ1-6, with 8 bases matching TRBD1. Germline CDR1 is MDHEN and CDR2 is SYDVKM. The V gene end was trimmed by 9 bases and the J gene end by 15 bases; junction bases not matched to a gene: 16. The CDR3 is made up of 14 amino acids. CDR3 in amino acids: CASFSGTGPSDLHF. CDR3 in DNA: TGTGCCAGTTTCTCCGGGACAGGTCCCTCGGACCTCCACTTT. Variable domain in full (rest from reference TRBV28 and TRBJ1-6): DVKVTQSSRYLVKRTGEKVFLECVQDMDHENMFWYRQDPGLGLRLIYFSYDVKMKEKGDIPEGYSVSREKKERFSLILESASTNQTSMYLCASFSGTGPSDLHFGNGTRLTVT.

This clonotype has a count of ten or more. This chain uses TRBV6-1 with TRBJ1-5; 7 bases fit TRBD1. The CDR3 consists of 16 residues. The V gene's germline CDR1 is MNHNS and CDR2 SASEGT. DNA of the CDR3: TGTGCTACAGCGAAGATAGGGGGCGATTACGATCAGCCCCAGCATTTT. This encodes CATAKIGGDYDQPQHF.

This clonotype was detected ten times or more. V gene TRBV7-2 combines with J gene TRBJ1-2, with 7 bases aligning to TRBD1. This CDR3 comprises 14 residues. The ends lost 5 bases at V and 4 bases at J; junction bases unmatched: 7. Germline values: CDR1 SGHTA, CDR2 FQGNSA. CDR3 sequence: CASSRDREVYGYTF. CDR3 in DNA: TGTGCCAGCAGCCGCGACAGGGAGGTCTATGGCTACACCTTC.

This clonotype was seen repeatedly, ten times or more. This CDR3 is CSARDPTGGSYNEQFF. Written as DNA, the CDR3 is TGCAGTGCTAGAGATCCCACGGGGGGGTCCTACAATGAGCAGTTCTTC. The chain joins TRBV20-1 to TRBJ2-1; 8 bases are a match to TRBD2. CDR1 DFQATT and CDR2 SNEGSKA come from the germline V gene (reference sequence). With 0 bases clipped from V and 1 base from J, the junction kept 5 bases outside the gene matches. The CDR3 sequence is 16 residues long.

This clonotype was picked up many times. The V call is TRBV12-3 or TRBV12-4, the J call TRBJ2-5; D gene unclear. V dropped 6 bases and J dropped 3 bases, with 11 bases sitting between them. CDR3 length: 13 residues. CDR3 in DNA: TGTGCCAGCAGCAGCAGACTGGAAGAGACCCAGTACTTC. Its translation is CASSSRLEETQYF.

In its sample, this clonotype was seen many times. J is TRBJ1-2 and V is TRBV7-9; possibly TRBD1 for D (5 bases). V shed 7 bases and J shed 6 bases, with 9 bases lying between them. The CDR3 has 11 amino acids. Germline CDR1 and CDR2: SEHNR and FQNEAQ (reference sequence). CDR3 DNA: TGTGCCAGCACTCCAGGGAATGGCTACACCTTC. Protein: CASTPGNGYTF. The full variable domain, in which reference TRBV7-9 and TRBJ1-2 provide the parts outside the CDR3, is DTGVSQNPRHKITKRGQNVTFRCDPISEHNRLYWYRQTLGQGPEFLTYFQNEAQLEKSRLLSDRFSAERPKGSFSTLEIQRTEQGDSAMYLCASTPGNGYTFGSGTRLTVV.

This clonotype was seen ten or more times. The gene calls are TRBV7-2 and TRBJ2-1, with 12 bases aligning to TRBD1. The CDR3 extends over 16 amino acids. CDR1 SGHTA and CDR2 FQGNSA come from the germline V gene. The V gene end was trimmed by 2 bases and the J gene end by 8 bases; junction bases not matched to a gene: 7. The CDR3 region is CASSLMKGTGGDEQFF. The CDR3 DNA is TGTGCCAGCAGCTTAATGAAAGGGACAGGGGGCGATGAGCAGTTCTTC.

This clonotype was found many times. This chain links TRBV6-1 with TRBJ2-1; a weak D match, TRBD2 (5 bases). Trimming stripped 5 bases from V and 0 bases from J, with 14 bases between. The CDR3 is 16 residues long. The V gene's germline CDR1 is MNHNS and CDR2 SASEGT. In DNA form, the CDR3 reads TGTGCCAGCAGTCGGACTCCCTCCAGCTCCTACAATGAGCAGTTCTTC. Amino acid sequence: CASSRTPSSSYNEQFF.

This chain joins TRBV19 and TRBJ2-3; D possibly corresponds to TRBD2 (6 bases). Deletions cut 5 bases from V and 0 bases from J, with 15 bases between. The germline V gene has CDR1 LNHDA and CDR2 SQIVND (reference sequence). CDR3 length: 16 residues. The CDR3 DNA reads as TGTGCCAGTAGTTGGAGAAGTAGCGGAAGCACAGATACGCAGTATTTT. Its translation: CASSWRSSGSTDTQYF. Together with reference TRBV19 and TRBJ2-3, the CDR3 gives the full variable domain: DGGITQSPKYLFRKEGQNVTLSCEQNLNHDAMYWYRQDPGQGLRLIYYSQIVNDFQKGDIAEGYSVSREKKESFPLTVTSAQKNPTAFYLCASSWRSSGSTDTQYFGPGTRLTVL.

This clonotype was recorded at least ten times. The rearrangement joins TRBV5-1 to TRBJ1-1; TRBD1 is a possible D gene (6 bases). Germline lookup yields CDR1 SGHRS and CDR2 YFSETQ. The V and J ends lost 4 bases and 3 bases respectively, with 19 bases between them. The CDR3 is 16 amino acids. CDR3: CASSERSGTRYTEAFF. The CDR3 DNA sequence: TGCGCCAGCAGCGAGCGAAGCGGGACAAGGTACACTGAAGCTTTCTTT.